This section outlines one TCR beta chain sequence together with its context. Its specificity is unknown. Clones were read by immunoSEQ multiplex PCR, and TCRdb kept only the in-frame ones, dropping some. The sample includes approximately 34,000 clones. This sample was taken from a study of T cells in women clearing cervical HPV infection. Study-level points and caveats: CIN3+ cases had significantly higher TCR richness than controls; evenness did not differ.

Sequenced sample: blood buffy coat. The receptor comes from a woman between 18 and 75 years old with a cervical HPV16 infection that either progressed to CIN3+ or cleared (not recorded which).

The part of the CDR3 DNA that was read is TGTGCCAGCACCCTAAGACAGGGAGTAGGGGGGGAG. Its protein product is CASTLRQGVGGE. In full, the CDR3 is CASTLRQGVGGELFF. This sequence joins TRBV7-2 and TRBJ2-2, with 7 bases lining up with TRBD1. Sequencing ends 3 residues short of the CDR3 end; the germline J gene provides the rest. This CDR3 is 15 amino acids long. Trimming took 7 bases from V and 8 from J; bases not matched to a gene: 13. Germline CDR1 SGHTA, CDR2 FQGNSA.